This entry features one TCR beta chain sequence. The CDR3 spans 13 residues. Looked up from germline, CDR1 is LNHDA and CDR2 is SQIVND (reference sequence). V gave up 6 bases and J gave up 7 bases; unmatched junction bases: 7. Original processing notes: Reference gene primer amplification yielded estimated nucleated cell counts. Profiled with immunoSEQ multiplex PCR; TCRdb holds only in-frame clones, not every one. That table is the source of V, J and clone size, and D and trimming were worked out from the DNA. The sample lists about 150,000 clones, just over 85% occurring once. This sample stems from a study of blood T cell repertoires in COVID-19. Whole-study context: COVID-19 samples, acute and convalescent, were from the United States, Italy and Spain. The cDNA or gDNA used as material had been derived from T cells, B-cell-depleted T cells, or PBMCs.

Sample: peripheral blood. V gene TRBV19 combines with J gene TRBJ1-1; 8 bases align to TRBD1. This TCR derives from a man in his fifties with active or convalescent COVID-19. CDR3 DNA: TGTGCCAGTAGCAGGACAGGGTGGAATGAAGCTTTCTTT. Translating gives CASSRTGWNEAFF.